This T cell receptor (beta chain) was captured by sequencing in a study of cytomegalovirus exposure and HLA in healthy donors (dated by TCRdb to about 2017). About the investigation overall: An earlier analysis of roughly 500 of the donors reported 276 Gb of sequence data and 117 million unique TCR beta sequences obtained from roughly 180 million T cells. Across approximately 400 genotyped donors of the cohort, an average of 235,054 unique TCR beta nucleotide sequences per donor were sequenced, and around 19% of those sequences were non-productive. In an earlier analysis of roughly 600 of the donors, high-throughput TCR beta sequencing was used to judge whether each TCR beta V gene segment behaved as functional or pseudogenic. Along with the approximately 620-subject first cohort, a separate validation cohort of over 90 different subjects was used. The T cell repertoires of 666 subjects were profiled by immunosequencing and related to cytomegalovirus serostatus. Donor age, sex, ethnicity and CMV serostatus were compiled alongside the repertoire data. The study was designed to test whether signatures of past pathogen exposure could be identified by cataloging public T cell receptors. Every discovery cohort repertoire had been produced on one sequencing platform. An early release that covered more than 550 HLA-typed donors contained around 300 gigabases of sequencing data and 65 million to 100 million unique TCR sequences. A later genetic analysis took genome-wide SNP genotypes for about 65% of the 666 donors and used that subset as a discovery cohort. In a later analysis, previously published TCR beta repertoires from about 640 donors were re-analyzed and high-resolution HLA genotyping was added so that TCR occurrence patterns could be studied. Both class I and class II loci were covered by HLA typing, at four-digit resolution. Rather than drawing on any new phenotypic data, the later analysis identified candidate immune exposures from TCR beta sequences and the way those sequences occurred across donors. Because of strong linkage in the cohort, roughly five DR-DQ haplotypes were treated as single units for association and clustering. The study combined high-throughput TCR immunosequencing, statistical association of individual TCRs with disease status, and machine learning to predict cytomegalovirus infection status. Of the roughly 400 genotyped donors, less than 90% were placed in the genetic ancestry cluster associated with self-reported Caucasian donors. The number of typed donors differed by locus: about 629-630 for A, B, C, DRB1 and DQB1; 500 to 550 for DQA1; approximately 610 for DPA1; and some 450 for DPB1.

The cohort comprised around 700 healthy bone marrow donors. All cohort members were sampled while nominally healthy, although unrecorded immune exposures were likely present. The donor was CMV seropositive and belonged to the group of over 250 seropositive cohort members. A peripheral blood sample was provided by each donor, and peripheral blood mononuclear cells were used for TCR beta sequencing. Genomic DNA was extracted from the blood cell samples with the Qiagen DNeasy Blood Extraction Kit. Looking up the germline V gene (reference sequence) yields CDR1 SGHNT and CDR2 YYREEE. Taken from cysteine to phenylalanine, the CDR3 has 18 residues. Just the 54-base CDR3 DNA is kept, in frame starting at base 1. A remark on this clone: Its recognized antigen is unknown. One junction end disagrees with the germline gene, perhaps due to a read error.

Libraries were made using the immunoSEQ multiplex PCR assay. The multiplex PCR relied on a mix of 60 forward primers for TCR Vbeta segments and 13 reverse primers for TCR Jbeta segments. Amplification of the CDR3 region of rearranged TCR beta genes was performed with a multiplex PCR assay on genomic DNA. On the Illumina HiSeq System, the amplified TCR beta libraries were sequenced as 87-base-pair reads. In the authors' own workflow: In a later analysis, about 80 million unique TCR beta chains were counted across the 650 to 700 repertoires, and about 10 million of these chains were shared by at least two donors. To remove PCR and sequencing errors, raw reads were error-corrected and collapsed into unique sequences using a nearest-neighbor algorithm that merged closely related sequences. CDR3 sequences were aligned to IMGT reference sequences to assign V, D and J gene segments. For a sequence to be retained, at least a six-nucleotide match to both a V gene segment and a J gene segment was required. Rearrangements were classified as productive when the CDR3 lacked stop codons and remained in frame with V and J, and all other rearrangements were classified as non-productive. CDR3 was defined according to IMGT convention as the region running from the second conserved V-encoded cysteine to the conserved J-encoded phenylalanine. The earlier analysis of roughly 590 of the donors excluded sequences that lacked an unambiguous match to a single V gene segment. In an earlier analysis of approximately 610 of the donors, V segments were called functional above 56.7% productive rearrangements and were called segregating when the between-donor standard deviation exceeded 5%. A statistical classification framework was built to diagnose cytomegalovirus status from the catalog of TCR beta chain sequences. A later analysis assigned V and J genes by comparing TCR nucleotide sequences with IMGT/GENE-DB human TR gene sequences. A later analysis assigned CDR3 sequences and most-parsimonious VDJ recombination scenarios with the TCRdist pipeline. A later analysis defined each TCR beta chain by its CDR3 amino acid sequence plus V-gene family, and excluded reads lacking a unique V-gene family. To address suspected cross-contamination and a sequencing artifact, a later analysis removed 450 to 700 highly shared, low-generation-probability nucleotide sequences. In a later analysis, a clonal expansion index was calculated for each public chain from normalized within-repertoire ranks of inferred template counts. A later analysis computed generation probabilities with a VDJ recombination model fitted to out-of-frame rearrangements, and checked the results against IGoR. A later analysis scored TCR-TCR, TCR-HLA and TCR-CMV co-occurrence with hypergeometric tests, applying a repertoire-size bias correction to TCR pairs. To estimate false discovery rates, a later analysis permuted the HLA or CMV assignments 20 times. In a later analysis, co-occurring TCRs were grouped with DBSCAN, and TCRdist sequence similarity was added when clustering was performed within HLA-allele-positive subsets. Repertoires with fewer than 30,000 or more than 120,000 public chains, plus five repertoires with anomalous nucleotide sharing, were excluded from co-occurrence clustering. Imported from immuneACCESS, the table was reduced by TCRdb to in-frame sequences with V and J called. These copies leave out some clones; in studies compared against another copy, an unresolved V gene accounts for under half, and the cause of the remainder is not known. For V, J and clone size, that table is used; D and trimming come from the DNA. The sample has about 180,000 clones on record, 77% of them singletons. The ten largest account for 3% to 4.5% of the sample.

The research as a whole found: The earlier analysis of around 600 of the donors excluded fewer than 20 rarely observed V segments, including chromosome 9 orphons, because counts were too low. Some IMGT-functional V segments, including TRBV6-2 and TRBV6-3, could not be told apart with the 87-base-pair reads, so those segments were excluded. A further reported finding was that TCR beta sequences accurately predicted the HLA-A and HLA-B alleles for most subjects in the first cohort. Correlated functional status among segregating V segments might reflect linkage disequilibrium, but an unknown experimental factor could not be ruled out. A total of roughly 160 TCR beta chains were listed by the study as associated with cytomegalovirus. Specific HLA alleles were associated with roughly 16,000 TCR beta sequences at a false discovery rate of 0.05 in a later analysis. The presence/absence analyses assumed that sequencing depth was roughly uniform across donors, and that assumption may not be true. In a later analysis, HLA-associated TCR beta chains showed more clonal expansion and lower generation probabilities than non-associated chains that were equally common. A later analysis found that TCR association rates varied across HLA loci, with DRB1 alleles showing the most associated TCRs and HLA-C alleles the fewest. V-gene and J-gene trimming of TCR beta chains was associated with a missense DCLRE1C variant in a later genetic analysis, and the association was replicated in an independent cohort. According to a later analysis, parvovirus B19, influenza, CMV and Epstein-Barr virus appeared linked to several top co-occurrence clusters. This cohort had only TCR beta chains sequenced, and the lack of alpha or paired-chain data limited which features could be detected. It was suggested by the authors that the approach could potentially be generalized to other disease states and immunological phenotypes. CMV serostatus was the only immune exposure information available for the cohort. The classifier was reported to diagnose cytomegalovirus status with high specificity and sensitivity in both the original cohort and the validation cohort. A later analysis found that most CMV-associated TCR beta chains appeared HLA-restricted, with HLA associations seemingly driven largely by CMV exposure. Broadly in line with IMGT annotations, most TCR beta V segments showed up in productive rearrangements about 90% or about 30% of the time in an earlier analysis of around 600 of the donors. Most TCR sequences were observed very rarely across donors, whereas some public TCRs were present in many individuals. A cluster of highly shared sequence variants was judged likely to be a technical artifact of the sequencing pipeline. When HLA alleles, especially DR and DQ, strongly co-occurred, TCR associations were difficult to assign to individual alleles. A few of the identified cytomegalovirus-associated TCR beta chains were confirmed in vitro to be specific for cytomegalovirus antigens. Because some donors lacked HLA typing at each locus, the association tests relied only on the typed subset. Compared with the approximately 670-donor mean, donors in an Asian-associated ancestry cluster had fewer N-insertions in productive TCRs, according to a later genetic analysis.

The source of this sequence is a woman aged 55-69 years in good health and CMV-seropositive. Specimen: PBMCs. Recombination joined TRBV5-4 with TRBJ2-4; TRBD2 agrees with 8 junctional bases. Here the CDR3 is given as CASSLESPAGVDKNSQYF. Here is the DNA: TGTGCCAGCAGCTTGGAGTCTCCAGCGGGAGTGGACAAAAACAGTCAGTACTTC.